This entry describes one T cell receptor beta chain. Its specific antigen is unknown. Per-base quality was not reported, and no clone a single base away is much larger than it. These data originate in a study of T cell responses to AZD1222 COVID-19 vaccine (dated by TCRdb to the early 2020s). Describing the broader study: TCR sequencing was performed for about 250 trial participants, of whom about 210 were given two doses of AZD1222 and around 25 were given two doses of MenACWY control vaccine. Trial participants were enrolled into age subgroups of 18-55, 56-69 and 70-plus years, which contained approximately 150, 28 and 58 TCR-sequenced participants, respectively.

CDR1 MDHEN and CDR2 SYDVKM were looked up in the germline V gene. V drops 2 bases and J drops 6 bases, leaving 11 bases in between. The CDR3, cysteine through phenylalanine, is 14 amino acids long. Only the CDR3 region is kept as DNA, spanning 42 bases read in frame from base 1. The research as a whole found: A significant rise in spike-specific TCR breadth and depth was observed after two AZD1222 doses relative to day 0 and relative to MenACWY recipients. Nearly half of unique spike-specific TCRs reportedly recognized epitopes outside regions mutated in the B.1.351 and B.1.1.7 variants. Vaccine-associated CD4 TCRs spanned the whole spike protein, with dominant responses in regions 160-218 and 743-854. In the small 56-69-year group, the increase in depth fell short of significance, most likely because of low power. Because no samples from the day 14 peak response were available, repertoires could be characterized only after the peak T cell response. Conclusions about previously exposed vaccinees were limited because only six AZD1222 recipients were SARS-CoV-2 seropositive at baseline. Most participants were white British and females outnumbered males, and the authors suggested that clonal diversity may have been underestimated.

Explained via the paper, the time point label denotes: about 28 days (+/-7) after the second vaccine dose. Because spike-specific TCR depth and breadth did not differ between the two schedules, AZD1222 recipients who got a second dose at roughly 4 weeks were pooled with those who got a second dose at roughly 12 weeks. The vaccinee samples were drawn from two UK trials, COV001 and COV002, one of which was a single-blind randomized controlled phase 2/3 trial testing AZD1222 (ChAdOx1 nCoV-19) in healthy adults. For TCRbeta chain sequencing, PBMC samples were collected from trial participants at day 0 and at day 28 after the second dose. The CDR3 regions of human TCRbeta chains were analyzed by immunosequencing. Concerning the study's data processing: Repertoire TCRs were matched against a reference library of SARS-CoV-2-specific TCRs generated with the MIRA antigen-specificity platform. Breadth meant the fraction of unique TCRs that were SARS-CoV-2-associated, whereas depth meant the fraction of total T cells that were SARS-CoV-2-associated. Using the MIRA data, each spike-specific TCR was assigned both to the spike region to which the TCR was reactive and to a CD4 or CD8 class. Log10-transformed breadth and depth values were compared by one-way ANOVA with Sidak's multiple comparisons tests. Entries here come from immuneACCESS through TCRdb and include only in-frame sequences with V and J called. Some clones fail to appear in such tables; in the studies checked, an unresolved V gene covers under half of the shortfall, and the cause of the remainder is unknown. V, J and clone size reflect that table, while D and trimming were determined from the DNA. The sample has about 150,000 clones on record, approximately 87% of them singletons. The ten biggest clones cover roughly 9.7% of the sample.

The specimen was peripheral blood, collected 28 days after the second AZD1222 dose. The clonotype was recovered from an adult who received the AZD1222 COVID-19 vaccine. The rearrangement joined TRBV28 to TRBJ1-5; 6 matching bases give a weak D call of TRBD1. The bases are TGTGCCAGCAGTTTAGCAGGGGACGGTCAGCCCCAGCATTTT. Its translation reads: CASSLAGDGQPQHF.